These T cell receptor beta chains were read from a single sample in a study of HIV-infected patients and healthy controls. MiXCR, run by TCRdb on the 5' RACE reads, gives a single entry per CDR3 protein. The repertoire consists of roughly 10,000 distinct CDR3 sequences, with around 7.6% occurring once and the leading ten covering 3.5%. Sequencing was performed on blood. The receptors were sampled from an adult in good health. Each CDR3 is given with its conserved first and last residue. The D gene is left open where the match is weak. Part of the rows lack a size; the others show once, few, many or a class for expanded clones.

v_gene: TRBV5-1; j_gene: TRBJ1-2; d_gene: -; abundance: many; CDR3nt: TGCGCCAGCAGCTTGGACAGCCGAGGGAACTATGGCTACACCTTC; CDR3aa: CASSLDSRGNYGYTF
v_gene: TRBV7-8; j_gene: TRBJ1-1; d_gene: -; abundance: many; CDR3nt: TGTGCCAGCAGCTTAGTGGGGGCTGAAGCTTTCTTT; CDR3aa: CASSLVGAEAFF
v_gene: TRBV20-1; j_gene: TRBJ1-3; d_gene: -; abundance: medium-sized; CDR3nt: TGCAGTGCTAGAGATCTCAGGAGGGGAAACTCTGGAAACACCATATATTTT; CDR3aa: CSARDLRRGNSGNTIYF
v_gene: TRBV12-3/TRBV12-4; j_gene: TRBJ1-1; d_gene: -; abundance: medium-sized; CDR3nt: TGTGCCAGCAGGCGTAGGCAGGGTTGGGACACTGAAGCTTTCTTT; CDR3aa: CASRRRQGWDTEAFF
v_gene: TRBV2; j_gene: TRBJ1-5; d_gene: TRBD1; abundance: many; CDR3nt: TGTGCCAGCACGCGGACTAGACAGGGAGATCAGCCCCAGCATTTT; CDR3aa: CASTRTRQGDQPQHF
v_gene: TRBV11-2; j_gene: TRBJ1-5; d_gene: -; abundance: many; CDR3nt: TGTGCCAGCAGCTTGGGGCTCGGTCAGCCCCAGCATTTT; CDR3aa: CASSLGLGQPQHF
v_gene: TRBV5-4; j_gene: TRBJ1-1; d_gene: -; abundance: many; CDR3nt: TGTGCCAGCAGCTCTAGGGACGCCGGAGGTTTCACTGAAGCTTTCTTT; CDR3aa: CASSSRDAGGFTEAFF
v_gene: TRBV27; j_gene: TRBJ1-6; d_gene: TRBD1; abundance: medium-sized; CDR3nt: TGTGCCAGCAGTGCGCGGACAGGGATCTATAATTCACCCCTCCACTTT; CDR3aa: CASSARTGIYNSPLHF
v_gene: TRBV10-3; j_gene: TRBJ2-3; d_gene: TRBD1; abundance: -; CDR3nt: TGTGCCATCAGGCAGGGGGGCACAGATACGCAGTATTTT; CDR3aa: CAIRQGGTDTQYF
v_gene: TRBV7-6; j_gene: TRBJ1-1; d_gene: -; abundance: -; CDR3nt: TGTGCCAGCAGCTTAGCCGGGGTTTCAGGCACTGAAGCTTTCTTT; CDR3aa: CASSLAGVSGTEAFF
v_gene: TRBV19; j_gene: TRBJ2-6; d_gene: TRBD1; abundance: many; CDR3nt: TGTGCCAGTAGAACAGGGGGTGGGGCCAACGTCCTGACTTTC; CDR3aa: CASRTGGGANVLTF
v_gene: TRBV7-7; j_gene: TRBJ2-7; d_gene: -; abundance: many; CDR3nt: TGTGCCAGCAGCAAAGGACCGGGATCCTACGAGCAGTACTTC; CDR3aa: CASSKGPGSYEQYF
v_gene: TRBV7-9; j_gene: TRBJ1-1; d_gene: -; abundance: medium-sized; CDR3nt: TGTGCCAGCAGCCTTGGGTGGACTGAAGCTTTCTTT; CDR3aa: CASSLGWTEAFF
v_gene: TRBV2; j_gene: TRBJ2-7; d_gene: -; abundance: many; CDR3nt: TGTGCCAGCAGTGAAGCCGGGACGGCTATCTACGAGCAGTACTTC; CDR3aa: CASSEAGTAIYEQYF
v_gene: TRBV4-1; j_gene: TRBJ1-1; d_gene: TRBD1; abundance: -; CDR3nt: TGCGCCAGCAGCCAAGTAGGGAGGGGACAGGGGACTGAAGCTTTCTTT; CDR3aa: CASSQVGRGQGTEAFF
v_gene: TRBV30; j_gene: TRBJ1-1; d_gene: -; abundance: many; CDR3nt: TGTGCCTACTCGGGCGGGTGGAACACTGAAGCTTTCTTT; CDR3aa: CAYSGGWNTEAFF
v_gene: TRBV3-1; j_gene: TRBJ1-2; d_gene: -; abundance: medium-sized; CDR3nt: TGTGCCAGCAGCCAACGGCGGAACTATGGCTACACCTTC; CDR3aa: CASSQRRNYGYTF
v_gene: TRBV20-1; j_gene: TRBJ2-7; d_gene: TRBD2; abundance: -; CDR3nt: TGCAGTGCTAGAATGGGACTACACTCCTACGAGCAGTACTTC; CDR3aa: CSARMGLHSYEQYF
v_gene: TRBV10-2; j_gene: TRBJ1-1; d_gene: -; abundance: many; CDR3nt: TGCGCCAGCATGCGCGAGTTCATGAACACTGAAGCTTTCTTT; CDR3aa: CASMREFMNTEAFF
v_gene: TRBV7-9; j_gene: TRBJ1-2; d_gene: -; abundance: -; CDR3nt: TGTGCCAGCAGCTCCGCAGTTAACTATGGCTACACCTTC; CDR3aa: CASSSAVNYGYTF
v_gene: TRBV20-1; j_gene: TRBJ2-1; d_gene: TRBD2; abundance: many; CDR3nt: TGCAGTGCTAGTACCCAGCGGGGGAGGAATGAGCAGTTCTTC; CDR3aa: CSASTQRGRNEQFF
v_gene: TRBV7-2; j_gene: TRBJ2-1; d_gene: TRBD1; abundance: many; CDR3nt: TGTGCCAGCAGCTTTCCGGGACAGGGGTTCCATGAGCAGTTCTTC; CDR3aa: CASSFPGQGFHEQFF